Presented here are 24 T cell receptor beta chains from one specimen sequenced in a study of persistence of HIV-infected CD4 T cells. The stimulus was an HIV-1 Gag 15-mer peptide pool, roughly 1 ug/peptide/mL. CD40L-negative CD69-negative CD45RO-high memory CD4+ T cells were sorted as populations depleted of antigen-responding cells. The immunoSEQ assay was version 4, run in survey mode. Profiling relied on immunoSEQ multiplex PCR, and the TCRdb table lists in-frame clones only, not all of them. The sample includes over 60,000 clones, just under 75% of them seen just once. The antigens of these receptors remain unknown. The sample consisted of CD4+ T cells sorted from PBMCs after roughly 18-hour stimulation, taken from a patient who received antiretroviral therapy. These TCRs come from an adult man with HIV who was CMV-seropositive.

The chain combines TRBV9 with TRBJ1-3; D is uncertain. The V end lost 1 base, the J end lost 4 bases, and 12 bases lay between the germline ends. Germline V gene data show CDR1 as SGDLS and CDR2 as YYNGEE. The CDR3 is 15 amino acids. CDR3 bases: TGTGCCAGCAGCGTATATGAGACGGAGGGAAACACCATATATTTT. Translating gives CASSVYETEGNTIYF.

This CDR3 reads CASSQGFGASYSNQPQHF. CDR3 DNA sequence: TGTGCCAGCAGCCAAGGATTCGGGGCAAGTTATAGCAATCAGCCCCAGCATTTT. The chain employs TRBV3-1 (or the pseudogene TRBV3-2) and TRBJ1-5, with D maybe TRBD1 (5 bases). V was trimmed by 1 base and J by 0 bases, leaving 16 bases between them. Germline assignment: CDR1 LGHDT and CDR2 YNNKEL (reference sequence). CDR3 size: 18 residues.

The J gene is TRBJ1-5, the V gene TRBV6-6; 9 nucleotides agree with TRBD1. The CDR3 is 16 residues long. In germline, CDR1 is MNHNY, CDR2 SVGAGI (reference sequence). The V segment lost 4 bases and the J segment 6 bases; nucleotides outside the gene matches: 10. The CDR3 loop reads CASSSQGGQGAQPQHF. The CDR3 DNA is TGTGCCAGCAGTTCCCAGGGGGGACAGGGAGCTCAGCCCCAGCATTTT.

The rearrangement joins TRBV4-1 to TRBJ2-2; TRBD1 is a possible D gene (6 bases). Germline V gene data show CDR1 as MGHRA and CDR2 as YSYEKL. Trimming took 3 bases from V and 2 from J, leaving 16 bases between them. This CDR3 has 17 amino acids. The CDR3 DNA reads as TGCGCCAGCAGCCACCCCCCACAGGGCCCCAACACCGGGGAGCTGTTTTTT. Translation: CASSHPPQGPNTGELFF.

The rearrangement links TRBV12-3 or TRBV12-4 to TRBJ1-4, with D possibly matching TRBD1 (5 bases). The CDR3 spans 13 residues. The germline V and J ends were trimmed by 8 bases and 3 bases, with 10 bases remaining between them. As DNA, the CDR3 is TGTGCCAGCCACCCGGGGGCTAATGAAAAACTGTTTTTT. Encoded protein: CASHPGANEKLFF.

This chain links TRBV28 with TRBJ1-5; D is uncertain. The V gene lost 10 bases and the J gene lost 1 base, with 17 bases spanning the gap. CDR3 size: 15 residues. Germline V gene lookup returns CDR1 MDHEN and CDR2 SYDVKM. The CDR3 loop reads CATRYGSVSNQPQHF. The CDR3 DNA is TGTGCCACTCGTTACGGGTCAGTCAGCAATCAGCCCCAGCATTTT. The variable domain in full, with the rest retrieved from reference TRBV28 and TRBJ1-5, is DVKVTQSSRYLVKRTGEKVFLECVQDMDHENMFWYRQDPGLGLRLIYFSYDVKMKEKGDIPEGYSVSREKKERFSLILESASTNQTSMYLCATRYGSVSNQPQHFGDGTRLSIL.

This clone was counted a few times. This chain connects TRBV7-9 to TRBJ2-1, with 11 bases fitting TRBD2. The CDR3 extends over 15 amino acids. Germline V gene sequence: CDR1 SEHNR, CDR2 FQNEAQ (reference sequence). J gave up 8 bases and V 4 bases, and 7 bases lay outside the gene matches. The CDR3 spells CASSSFSGGVHEQFF. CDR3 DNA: TGTGCCAGCAGCTCGTTTAGCGGGGGGGTCCATGAGCAGTTCTTC.

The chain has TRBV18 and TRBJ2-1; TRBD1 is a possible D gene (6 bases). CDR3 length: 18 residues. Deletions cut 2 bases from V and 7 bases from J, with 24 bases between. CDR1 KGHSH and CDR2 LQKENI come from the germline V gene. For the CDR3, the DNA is TGTGCCAGCTCACCATCATTAGTCCGGCAGGGGTTGGGGAATGAGCAGTTCTTC. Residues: CASSPSLVRQGLGNEQFF.

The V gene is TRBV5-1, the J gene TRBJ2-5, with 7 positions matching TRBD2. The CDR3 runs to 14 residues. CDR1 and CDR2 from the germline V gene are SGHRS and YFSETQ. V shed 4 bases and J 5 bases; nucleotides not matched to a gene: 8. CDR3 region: CASSPGGLVETQYF. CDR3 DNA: TGCGCCAGCAGCCCGGGAGGATTGGTGGAGACCCAGTACTTC.

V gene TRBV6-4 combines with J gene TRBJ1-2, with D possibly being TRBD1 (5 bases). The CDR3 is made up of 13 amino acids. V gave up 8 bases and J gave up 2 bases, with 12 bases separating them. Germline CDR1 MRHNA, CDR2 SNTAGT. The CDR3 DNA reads TGTGCCAGCTCCCGGGGCGCCAACTATGGCTACACCTTC. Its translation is CASSRGANYGYTF.

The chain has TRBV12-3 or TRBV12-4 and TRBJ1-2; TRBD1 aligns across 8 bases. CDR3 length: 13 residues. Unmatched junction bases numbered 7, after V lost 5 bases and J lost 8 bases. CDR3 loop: CASSPDRVNGYTF. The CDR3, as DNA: TGTGCCAGCAGTCCGGACAGGGTGAACGGCTACACCTTC.

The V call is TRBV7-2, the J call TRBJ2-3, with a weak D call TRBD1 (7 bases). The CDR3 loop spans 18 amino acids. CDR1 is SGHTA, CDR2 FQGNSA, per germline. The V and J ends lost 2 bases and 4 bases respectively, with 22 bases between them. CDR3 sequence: CASSLLGSMTGRPDTQYF. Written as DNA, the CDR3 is TGTGCCAGCAGCTTATTAGGGAGTATGACAGGGAGGCCAGATACGCAGTATTTT.

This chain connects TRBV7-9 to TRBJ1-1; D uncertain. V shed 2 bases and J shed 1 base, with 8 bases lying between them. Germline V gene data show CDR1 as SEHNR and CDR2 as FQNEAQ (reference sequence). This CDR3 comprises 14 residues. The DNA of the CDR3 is TGTGCCAGCAGCTTAAATCACCCGAACACTGAAGCTTTCTTT. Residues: CASSLNHPNTEAFF.

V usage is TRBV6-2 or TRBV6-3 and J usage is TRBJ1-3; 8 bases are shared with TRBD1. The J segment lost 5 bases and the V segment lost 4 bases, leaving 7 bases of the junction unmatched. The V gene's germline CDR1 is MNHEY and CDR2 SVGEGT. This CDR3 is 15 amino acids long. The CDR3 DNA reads TGTGCCAGCAGTTTACAGGGGGTTCGCCGAAACACCATATATTTT. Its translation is CASSLQGVRRNTIYF.

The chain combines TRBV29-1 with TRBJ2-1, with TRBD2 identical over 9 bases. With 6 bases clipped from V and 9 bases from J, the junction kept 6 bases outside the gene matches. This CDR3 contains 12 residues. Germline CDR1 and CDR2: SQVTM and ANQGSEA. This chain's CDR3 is CSVVTSGREQFF. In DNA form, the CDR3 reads TGCAGCGTAGTGACTAGCGGTCGTGAGCAGTTCTTC.

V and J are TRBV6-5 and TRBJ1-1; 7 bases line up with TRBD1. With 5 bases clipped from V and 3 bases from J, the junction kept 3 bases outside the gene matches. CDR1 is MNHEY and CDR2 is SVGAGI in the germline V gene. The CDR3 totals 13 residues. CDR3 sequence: CASSIQGYTEAFF. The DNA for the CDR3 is TGTGCCAGCAGTATACAGGGGTACACTGAAGCTTTCTTT.

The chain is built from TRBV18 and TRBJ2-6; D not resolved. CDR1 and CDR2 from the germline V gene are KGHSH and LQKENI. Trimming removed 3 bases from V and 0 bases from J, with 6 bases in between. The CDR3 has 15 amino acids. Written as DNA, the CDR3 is TGTGCCAGCTCACCGCGAAACTCTGGGGCCAACGTCCTGACTTTC. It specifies CASSPRNSGANVLTF.

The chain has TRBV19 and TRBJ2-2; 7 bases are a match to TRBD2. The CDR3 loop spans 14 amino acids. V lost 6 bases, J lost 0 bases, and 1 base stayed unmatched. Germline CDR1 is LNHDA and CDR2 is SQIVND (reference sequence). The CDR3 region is CASRGLANTGELFF. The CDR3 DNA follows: TGTGCCAGTAGAGGACTAGCGAACACCGGGGAGCTGTTTTTT.

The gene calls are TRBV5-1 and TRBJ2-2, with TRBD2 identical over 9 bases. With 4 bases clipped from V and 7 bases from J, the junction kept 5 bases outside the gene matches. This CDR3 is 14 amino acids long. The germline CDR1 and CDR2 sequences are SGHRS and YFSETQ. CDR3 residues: CASSLRTSDGELFF. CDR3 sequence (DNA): TGCGCCAGCAGCCTCCGGACTAGCGACGGGGAGCTGTTTTTT.

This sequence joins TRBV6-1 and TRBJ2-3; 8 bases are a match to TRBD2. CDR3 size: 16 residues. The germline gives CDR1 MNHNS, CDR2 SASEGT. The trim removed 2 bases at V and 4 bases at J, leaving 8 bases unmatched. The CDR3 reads CASSESGTRISDTQYF. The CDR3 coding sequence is TGTGCCAGCAGTGAATCCGGGACTAGAATCTCAGATACGCAGTATTTT.

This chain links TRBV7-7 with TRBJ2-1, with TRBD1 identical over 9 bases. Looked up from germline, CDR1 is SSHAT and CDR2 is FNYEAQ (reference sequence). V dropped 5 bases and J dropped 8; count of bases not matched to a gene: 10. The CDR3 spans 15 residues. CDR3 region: CASSPIPGQGYEQFF. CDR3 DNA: TGTGCCAGCAGCCCAATCCCGGGACAGGGCTATGAGCAGTTCTTC.

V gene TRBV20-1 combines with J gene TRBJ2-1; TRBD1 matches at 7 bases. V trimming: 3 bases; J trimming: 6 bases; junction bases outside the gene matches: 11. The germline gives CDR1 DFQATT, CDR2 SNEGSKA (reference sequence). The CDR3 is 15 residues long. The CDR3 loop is CSASSDRDFSNEQFF. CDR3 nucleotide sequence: TGCAGTGCTAGTTCTGACAGGGATTTTAGCAATGAGCAGTTCTTC.

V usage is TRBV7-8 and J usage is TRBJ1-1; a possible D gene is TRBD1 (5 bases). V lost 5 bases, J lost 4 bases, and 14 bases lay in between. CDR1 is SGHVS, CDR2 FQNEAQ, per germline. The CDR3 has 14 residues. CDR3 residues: CASSPLGLGTEAFF. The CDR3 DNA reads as TGTGCCAGCAGCCCCTTGGGGCTAGGCACTGAAGCTTTCTTT. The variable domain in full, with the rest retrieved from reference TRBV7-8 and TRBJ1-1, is GAGVSQSPRYKVAKRGQDVALRCDPISGHVSLFWYQQALGQGPEFLTYFQNEAQLDKSGLPSDRFFAERPEGSVSTLKIQRTQQEDSAVYLCASSPLGLGTEAFFGQGTRLTVV.

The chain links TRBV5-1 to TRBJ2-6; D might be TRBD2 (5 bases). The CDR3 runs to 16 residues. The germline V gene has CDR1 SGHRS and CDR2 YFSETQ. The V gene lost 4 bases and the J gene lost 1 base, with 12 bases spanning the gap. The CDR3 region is CASSHEPGSGANVLTF. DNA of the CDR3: TGCGCCAGCAGCCACGAGCCGGGGTCTGGGGCCAACGTCCTGACTTTC.